This passage covers 9 T cell receptor beta chains from one sample sequenced in a study of T cell responses to AZD1222 COVID-19 vaccine (dated by TCRdb to about 2021). Library preparation was by the immunoSEQ multiplex PCR assay. Sourced from immuneACCESS, this table was stored by TCRdb with only in-frame sequences that have V and J called. A share of the clones is absent; for the studies checked, an unresolved V gene accounts for under half, and the remainder has no known explanation. For this sample the table gives 140,000 to 150,000 clones, of which about nine tenths were detected only once. The ten biggest clones cover about 3% of the sample. Reading the label with the study, this specimen's time point is: baseline before first vaccination. What the treatment or condition label conveys for this sample: meningococcal conjugate vaccine given as trial control. Sequencing used peripheral blood, obtained on day 0 of MenACWY control vaccination. Receptors were obtained from an adult in good health.

This chain connects TRBV11-2 to TRBJ1-5; no definite D call. CDR1 is SGHAT, CDR2 FQNNGV, per germline. CDR3 length: 13 residues. V was shortened by 2 bases and J by 9 bases, with 11 bases between the two germline ends. The CDR3 DNA reads TGTGCCAGCAGCTTATGGGAGCAAGCGCCCCAGCATTTT. This codes for CASSLWEQAPQHF.

The chain combines TRBV4-1 with TRBJ2-7, with 11 positions matching TRBD1. V dropped 0 bases and J dropped 4; count of bases not matched to a gene: 5. The CDR3 covers 16 residues. Looked up from germline, CDR1 is MGHRA and CDR2 is YSYEKL. The CDR3 region is CASSQDPGTGGYEQYF. The CDR3 DNA sequence: TGCGCCAGCAGCCAAGATCCCGGGACAGGGGGGTACGAGCAGTACTTC.

V usage is TRBV2 and J usage is TRBJ1-5; D unclear. Trimming removed 6 bases at V and 0 bases at J, with 6 bases between. The CDR3 consists of 13 residues. Per germline, CDR1 SNHLY and CDR2 FYNNEI. The DNA of the CDR3 is TGTGCCAGCAGCCGGGATAGCAATCAGCCCCAGCATTTT. This codes for CASSRDSNQPQHF.

This chain uses TRBV6-1 with TRBJ2-2; D unclear. CDR1 is MNHNS, CDR2 SASEGT, per germline. CDR3 length: 13 residues. Trimming shortened V by 1 base and J by 7 bases, and 7 bases separated the two germline ends. CDR3 nucleotide sequence: TGTGCCAGCAGTGAAGATCGAGTCGGGGAGCTGTTTTTT. Translation gives CASSEDRVGELFF.

The chain has TRBV28 and TRBJ1-5, with a possible D match to TRBD1 (5 bases). V was clipped by 6 bases and J by 2 bases, with 17 bases between them. This CDR3 spans 16 amino acids. CDR1 is MDHEN, CDR2 SYDVKM, per germline. The CDR3 spells CASSQQGRVGNQPQHF. CDR3 in DNA: TGTGCCAGCAGCCAACAAGGCAGGGTGGGCAATCAGCCCCAGCATTTT.

This clone was detected a few times. The V and J genes are TRBV19 and TRBJ1-5; 9 bases agree with TRBD1. Germline CDR1 LNHDA, CDR2 SQIVND (reference sequence). The CDR3 length is 14 residues. Trimming cost V 8 bases and J 7 bases; bases outside gene matches: 9. CDR3 protein: CASSHRGQGQPQHF. The CDR3 region has the DNA TGTGCCAGTTCCCACAGGGGGCAAGGGCAGCCCCAGCATTTT. Based on the CDR3 plus reference TRBV19 and TRBJ1-5, the full variable domain is DGGITQSPKYLFRKEGQNVTLSCEQNLNHDAMYWYRQDPGQGLRLIYYSQIVNDFQKGDIAEGYSVSREKKESFPLTVTSAQKNPTAFYLCASSHRGQGQPQHFGDGTRLSIL.

The gene calls are TRBV10-1 and TRBJ2-1, with TRBD1 matching 8 bases. Germline CDR1 is WNHNN and CDR2 is SYGVQD (reference sequence). With 1 base clipped from V and 4 bases from J, the junction kept 3 bases outside the gene matches. This CDR3 is built from 15 residues. CDR3 protein: CASSELGQGYNEQFF. Here the CDR3 DNA reads TGCGCCAGCAGTGAGTTAGGACAGGGTTACAATGAGCAGTTCTTC.

The rearrangement joins TRBV4-1 to TRBJ1-2; 9 nucleotides match TRBD1. V gave up 2 bases and J gave up 8 bases; unmatched junction bases: 6. The CDR3 loop spans 14 amino acids. Germline V lookup: CDR1 MGHRA, CDR2 YSYEKL. CDR3 loop: CASSQPGQGGGYTF. The CDR3, as DNA: TGCGCCAGCAGCCAACCGGGACAGGGCGGGGGCTACACCTTC.

The V gene is TRBV6-5, the J gene TRBJ1-2, with D unresolved. CDR3 length: 13 residues. Looked up from germline, CDR1 is MNHEY and CDR2 is SVGAGI. V lost 8 bases to trimming and J lost 0 bases, with 10 bases between them. The DNA for the CDR3 is TGTGCCAGCGCTTACCAGGCTAACTATGGCTACACCTTC. This gives the protein CASAYQANYGYTF.